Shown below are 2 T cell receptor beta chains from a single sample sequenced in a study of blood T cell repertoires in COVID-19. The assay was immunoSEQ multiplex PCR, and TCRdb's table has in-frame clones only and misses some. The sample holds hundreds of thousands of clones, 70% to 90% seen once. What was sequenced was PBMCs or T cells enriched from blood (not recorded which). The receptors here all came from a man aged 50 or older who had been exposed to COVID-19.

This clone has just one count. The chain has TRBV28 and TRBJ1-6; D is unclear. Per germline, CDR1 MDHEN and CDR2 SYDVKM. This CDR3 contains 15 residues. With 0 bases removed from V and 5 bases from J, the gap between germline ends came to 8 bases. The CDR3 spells CASSLWRLDNSPLHF. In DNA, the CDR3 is TGTGCCAGCAGTTTATGGAGGTTGGATAATTCACCCCTCCACTTT.

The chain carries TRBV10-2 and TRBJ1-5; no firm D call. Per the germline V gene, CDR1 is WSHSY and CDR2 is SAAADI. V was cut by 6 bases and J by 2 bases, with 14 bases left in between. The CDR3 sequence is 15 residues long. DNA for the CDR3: TGCGCCAGCAGATTGGCTCTCCTGGGCAATCAGCCCCAGCATTTT. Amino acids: CASRLALLGNQPQHF.